Each of the 32 T cell receptor beta chains below was sequenced from the same sample in a study of blood T cells in healthy people across ages (dated by TCRdb to about 2015). The method behind the library was 5' RACE. The sequencing machine was an Illumina HiSeq 2500. A second PCR of about 6 to 11 cycles was performed with a sample-barcoded 5' primer and a J-beta primer mix. TCRdb reworked the public reads: Q25 trimming with fastp, MiXCR clone assembly, productive beta chains retained. Duplicate CDR3 protein sequences are folded into a single record with the most common DNA and genes. For this sample the table gives around 1.1 million distinct CDR3 sequences, of which roughly two fifths were detected only once. The top ten clones comprise approximately 14% of the sample. The sample comprised blood. The receptors come from a man between 18 and 29 years old in good health.

The gene calls are TRBV6-2 or TRBV6-3 and TRBJ2-1; 11 bases map to TRBD1. The CDR3 loop spans 16 amino acids. CDR1 MNHEY and CDR2 SVGEGT come from the germline V gene. V lost 4 bases to trimming and J lost 8 bases; unmatched junction nucleotides: 10. CDR3 sequence (DNA): TGTGCCAGCAGTTCGCCGGGACAGGGGGTTTTCGATGAGCAGTTCTTC. It yields the protein CASSSPGQGVFDEQFF.

The chain employs TRBV20-1 and TRBJ2-7; D tentatively fits TRBD1 or TRBD2 (5 bases each). The V gene's germline CDR1 is DFQATT and CDR2 SNEGSKA (reference sequence). V lost 3 bases to trimming and J lost 2 bases, with 11 bases between them. The length of the CDR3 is 13 residues. CDR3: CSASWQGPYEQYF. The CDR3 region has the DNA TGCAGTGCTAGTTGGCAGGGACCCTACGAGCAGTACTTC.

This clonotype was recorded a few times. The V call is TRBV2, the J call TRBJ2-7; D is ambiguous. This CDR3 comprises 12 residues. V lost 6 bases to trimming and J lost 4 bases, with 10 bases between them. The germline V gene has CDR1 SNHLY and CDR2 FYNNEI. The CDR3 nucleotides read TGTGCCAGCAGCGAACTAATGTACGAGCAGTACTTC. The encoded protein is CASSELMYEQYF.

This clonotype was counted between two and nine times. The chain employs TRBV7-9 and TRBJ2-3; D gene ambiguous. The V gene lost 1 base and the J gene lost 0 bases, with 11 bases spanning the gap. This CDR3 spans 16 amino acids. CDR1 is SEHNR and CDR2 is FQNEAQ in the germline V gene (reference sequence). CDR3 coding DNA: TGTGCCAGCAGCTTAGAGGCTGGTTTTAGCACAGATACGCAGTATTTT. Protein: CASSLEAGFSTDTQYF. Variable domain in full (rest from reference TRBV7-9 and TRBJ2-3): DTGVSQNPRHKITKRGQNVTFRCDPISEHNRLYWYRQTLGQGPEFLTYFQNEAQLEKSRLLSDRFSAERPKGSFSTLEIQRTEQGDSAMYLCASSLEAGFSTDTQYFGPGTRLTVL.

As for this clonotype: The junction does not match germline at one end; this may be a read error. The J gene is TRBJ1-2, the V gene TRBV5-4; TRBD1 is a possible D gene (5 bases). Germline CDR1 and CDR2: SGHNT and YYREEE (reference sequence). The CDR3 has 14 amino acids. In nucleotides, the CDR3 is TGTGCCAGCAGCTTGGAGGTTTTCGGGGGAGGCTACATCTTC. This sequence encodes CASSLEVFGGGYIF.

This chain joins TRBV7-2 and TRBJ1-5; 7 bases map to TRBD1. CDR3 size: 16 residues. V trimming: 1 base; J trimming: 4 bases; junction bases outside the gene matches: 7. Germline values: CDR1 SGHTA, CDR2 FQGNSA. The CDR3 protein is CASSLVSRGINQPQHF. The CDR3 coding sequence is TGTGCCAGCAGCTTAGTGAGCAGGGGGATAAATCAGCCCCAGCATTTT. Drawing the rest from reference TRBV7-2 and TRBJ1-5, the complete variable domain is GAGVSQSPSNKVTEKGKDVELRCDPISGHTALYWYRQSLGQGLEFLIYFQGNSAPDKSGLPSDRFSAERTGGSVSTLTIQRTQQEDSAVYLCASSLVSRGINQPQHFGDGTRLSIL.

V gene TRBV12-3 or TRBV12-4 combines with J gene TRBJ1-1; D remains unclear. The CDR3 covers 12 residues. Trimming took 11 bases from V and 6 from J, leaving 16 bases between them. The CDR3 nucleotides read TGTGCCTGCGGAGGCGAACGGGCTGAAGCTTTCTTT. Translating it yields CACGGERAEAFF.

V and J are TRBV25-1 and TRBJ2-3, with D perhaps being TRBD1 or TRBD2 (5 bases each). V lost 0 bases to trimming and J lost 2 bases, with 9 bases between them. The CDR3 loop spans 15 amino acids. The germline V gene has CDR1 MGHDK and CDR2 SYGVNS. CDR3: CASSEYGAATDTQYF. The CDR3 nucleotides are TGTGCCAGCAGTGAATACGGGGCAGCCACAGATACGCAGTATTTT.

This clonotype has more than one count but fewer than ten. This chain links TRBV4-1 with TRBJ1-2; a possible D gene is TRBD1 (5 bases). The V and J ends lost 0 bases and 6 bases respectively, with 8 bases between them. The CDR3 runs to 13 residues. Germline CDR1 is MGHRA and CDR2 is YSYEKL. The CDR3 reads CASSQDTGDGYTF. CDR3 nucleotide sequence: TGCGCCAGCAGCCAAGATACGGGGGATGGCTACACCTTC.

Only a few counts were recorded for this clonotype. V and J are TRBV25-1 and TRBJ2-1, with TRBD2 as a possible D gene (5 bases). V was clipped by 1 base and J by 2 bases, with 9 bases between them. The CDR3 has 15 amino acids. Per germline, CDR1 MGHDK and CDR2 SYGVNS. In DNA form, the CDR3 reads TGTGCCAGCAGTGAATCTAGCCTCCCCTACAATGAGCAGTTCTTC. This gives the protein CASSESSLPYNEQFF.

Remarks on this clonotype: The junction departs from germline at one end; a sequencing error may be responsible. The genes are TRBV4-2 and TRBJ1-1; D gene uncertain. This CDR3 is 15 amino acids long. Germline CDR1 LGHNA, CDR2 YNFKEQ. In DNA, the CDR3 is TGTGCCAGCGGCCAAGATCGGGGAAGGAGCACTGAAGCTTTCTTT. This gives the protein CASGQDRGRSTEAFF.

The chain couples TRBV12-3 or TRBV12-4 to TRBJ2-6, with TRBD1 matching 10 bases. CDR3 length equals 17 residues. V dropped 5 bases and J dropped 4; count of bases not matched to a gene: 8. The CDR3 bases are TGTGCCAGCAGTCGCCGGACAGGGGGTGTGGGGGCCAACGTCCTGACTTTC. Translating it yields CASSRRTGGVGANVLTF.

This clonotype was found a few times. The CDR3 protein is CASSSLQGAKETQYF. The CDR3 DNA follows: TGTGCCAGCTCATCACTCCAGGGGGCGAAAGAGACCCAGTACTTC. The chain is built from TRBV18 and TRBJ2-5; the match to TRBD1 covers 8 bases. V dropped 5 bases and J dropped 3; count of bases not matched to a gene: 8. Looked up from germline, CDR1 is KGHSH and CDR2 is LQKENI. The CDR3 totals 15 residues.

V gene TRBV20-1 combines with J gene TRBJ1-1; D gene unclear. V gave up 4 bases and J gave up 6 bases, with 9 bases separating them. This CDR3 comprises 11 residues. Germline CDR1 is DFQATT and CDR2 is SNEGSKA (reference sequence). The CDR3 protein is CSATVQSEAFF. The CDR3 DNA sequence: TGCAGTGCTACGGTGCAATCTGAAGCTTTCTTT.

The chain is built from TRBV6-2 or TRBV6-3 and TRBJ2-7, with D unresolved. The J call could be wrong; TRBJ2-5 is a better fit for the DNA end. The CDR3 has 12 amino acids. The germline gives CDR1 MNHEY, CDR2 SVGEGT. CDR3 DNA sequence: TGTGCCAGCATTGCAAGCCGGGCGACCCAGTACTTC. Its protein product is CASIASRATQYF.

V gene TRBV2 combines with J gene TRBJ1-4; D is ambiguous. CDR1 and CDR2 from the germline V gene are SNHLY and FYNNEI. The CDR3 has 15 amino acids. V was cut by 0 bases and J by 4 bases, with 9 bases left in between. CDR3 protein: CASSEARRYNEKLFF. CDR3 DNA sequence: TGTGCCAGCAGTGAAGCCCGGCGGTATAATGAAAAACTGTTTTTT. The full variable domain, with the rest looked up from reference TRBV2 and TRBJ1-4, is EPEVTQTPSHQVTQMGQEVILRCVPISNHLYFYWYRQILGQKVEFLVSFYNNEISEKSEIFDDQFSVERPDGSNFTLKIRSTKLEDSAMYFCASSEARRYNEKLFFGSGTQLSVL.

This clonotype occurred a few times. V is TRBV20-1 and J is TRBJ2-1; TRBD2 matches at 7 bases. The V segment lost 2 bases and the J segment 1 base; nucleotides outside the gene matches: 8. Germline-derived CDR1 and CDR2 are DFQATT and SNEGSKA (reference sequence). The CDR3 length is 16 residues. Here the CDR3 DNA reads TGCAGTGCTAGACCCTGGGGGGGGACTTCCTACAATGAGCAGTTCTTC. It codes for CSARPWGGTSYNEQFF.

This clonotype showed up just a few times. V and J are TRBV25-1 and TRBJ1-2; possible D gene TRBD1, 5 bases. The germline V gene has CDR1 MGHDK and CDR2 SYGVNS. The CDR3 consists of 15 residues. The V and J ends lost 4 bases and 2 bases respectively, with 14 bases between them. The CDR3 reads CASSGGVMWNYGYTF. As DNA, the CDR3 is TGTGCCAGCAGTGGAGGGGTCATGTGGAACTATGGCTACACCTTC.

The sample holds a few counts of this clonotype. This rearrangement joins TRBV7-9 to TRBJ1-4; 7 nucleotides agree with TRBD1. The CDR3 consists of 14 residues. J gave up 8 bases and V 5 bases, and 8 bases lay outside the gene matches. CDR1 is SEHNR, CDR2 FQNEAQ, per germline (reference sequence). The CDR3 DNA follows: TGTGCCAGCAGCCTCCGGGACAGCAGGGAAAAACTGTTTTTT. It is translated as CASSLRDSREKLFF.

The chain uses TRBV25-1 and TRBJ1-2; 9 positions agree with TRBD1. V lost 7 bases and J lost 4; bases outside the gene matches: 4. Per germline, CDR1 MGHDK and CDR2 SYGVNS. The CDR3 has 13 residues. The CDR3 loop reads CASIGQGFYGYTF. CDR3 nucleotide sequence: TGTGCCAGCATCGGACAGGGGTTCTATGGCTACACCTTC.

J is TRBJ1-5 and V is TRBV10-3; D not resolved. The CDR3 covers 13 residues. Germline CDR1 reads ENHRY; CDR2 reads SYGVKD. The CDR3, as DNA: TGTGTCACTCAGGATTATAGCAATCAGCCCCAGCATTTT. It specifies CVTQDYSNQPQHF.

The chain combines TRBV11-2 with TRBJ1-4; the D is unclear. CDR1 is SGHAT and CDR2 is FQNNGV in the germline V gene. This CDR3 spans 15 amino acids. The germline V and J ends were trimmed by 5 bases and 3 bases, with 13 bases remaining between them. CDR3 region: CASSVHSGPNEKLFF. The CDR3 DNA sequence: TGTGCCAGCAGCGTCCACTCCGGCCCTAATGAAAAACTGTTTTTT. The full variable domain, its missing parts supplied by reference TRBV11-2 and TRBJ1-4, is EAGVAQSPRYKIIEKRQSVAFWCNPISGHATLYWYQQILGQGPKLLIQFQNNGVVDDSQLPKDRFSAERLKGVDSTLKIQPAKLEDSAVYLCASSVHSGPNEKLFFGSGTQLSVL.

The sample holds one count of this clonotype. The rearrangement links TRBV6-5 to TRBJ2-7; TRBD1 or TRBD2 may be the D gene (6 bases each). Germline CDR1 is MNHEY and CDR2 is SVGAGI. This CDR3 has 15 residues. The V end lost 5 bases, the J end lost 7 bases, and 21 bases lay between the germline ends. CDR3 sequence reads: CASSRRGVVRNEQYF. In DNA, the CDR3 is TGTGCCAGCAGTCGAAGGGGGGTAGTACGCAATGAGCAGTACTTC.

J is TRBJ2-1 and V is TRBV20-1; TRBD2 aligns across 7 bases. Germline V gives CDR1 DFQATT, CDR2 SNEGSKA (reference sequence). J gave up 8 bases and V 5 bases, and 15 bases lay outside the gene matches. The CDR3 has 15 residues. CDR3 sequence: CSAGTSGALLDEQFF. As DNA, the CDR3 is TGCAGTGCTGGTACCAGCGGGGCCCTTCTTGATGAGCAGTTCTTC.

This rearrangement joins TRBV25-1 to TRBJ1-1; a weak D match, TRBD1 (5 bases). The CDR3 sequence is 13 residues long. Germline V gene data show CDR1 as MGHDK and CDR2 as SYGVNS. V lost 6 bases, J lost 4 bases, and 12 bases lay in between. CDR3 nucleotide sequence: TGTGCCAGCAGACAGGCGTGGGCCACTGAAGCTTTCTTT. It encodes CASRQAWATEAFF.

V gene TRBV3-1 combines with J gene TRBJ2-1; 11 positions agree with TRBD1. Germline lookup yields CDR1 LGHDT and CDR2 YNNKEL (reference sequence). V lost 4 bases and J lost 3; bases outside the gene matches: 5. The CDR3 runs to 16 residues. CDR3 coding DNA: TGTGCCAGCAGCCGACGGACAGGGGGCTTCTACAATGAGCAGTTCTTC. Its protein product is CASSRRTGGFYNEQFF.

The genes are TRBV12-3 or TRBV12-4 and TRBJ2-3, with D uncertain. The V end lost 2 bases, the J end lost 11 bases, and 23 bases lay between the germline ends. There are 16 residues in the CDR3. The CDR3, as DNA: TGTGCCAGCAGTTTACCCCGGCAAGTTAGAGCAGATGTGCAGTATTTT. It specifies CASSLPRQVRADVQYF.

The V call is TRBV6-5, the J call TRBJ2-3; possible D gene TRBD2, 6 bases. Trimming took 8 bases from V and 5 from J, leaving 11 bases between them. In germline, CDR1 is MNHEY, CDR2 SVGAGI. The CDR3 is 12 residues long. Written as DNA, the CDR3 is TGTGCCAGCGGGCGGGGCCGAGATACGCAGTATTTT. Encoded protein: CASGRGRDTQYF.

V is TRBV5-1 and J is TRBJ2-5; a weak D match, TRBD2 (6 bases). V was trimmed by 7 bases and J by 1 base, leaving 8 bases between them. Germline V gene sequence: CDR1 SGHRS, CDR2 YFSETQ. This CDR3 comprises 12 residues. CDR3: CASGEVQETQYF. The CDR3 nucleotides are TGCGCCAGCGGGGAGGTCCAAGAGACCCAGTACTTC.

The rearrangement uses TRBV4-2 and TRBJ2-7; 10 nucleotides match TRBD1. Trimming at V came to 8 bases and at J to 3 bases, leaving 7 bases not matched to a gene. Germline CDR1 LGHNA, CDR2 YNFKEQ. The CDR3 totals 14 residues. The CDR3 region is CASAVDRGFYEQYF. In nucleotides, the CDR3 is TGTGCCAGCGCGGTGGACAGGGGGTTCTACGAGCAGTACTTC.

This chain links TRBV10-3 with TRBJ1-3; D remains unclear. The CDR3 contains 14 residues. The germline CDR1 and CDR2 sequences are ENHRY and SYGVKD. Trimming left V 7 bases short and J 4 bases short, with 14 bases between. The CDR3 sequence is CAITQNSIGNTIYF. The CDR3, as DNA: TGTGCCATCACACAAAACAGTATCGGAAACACCATATATTTT.

This clonotype was counted a few times. This chain connects TRBV5-5 to TRBJ1-3; 7 bases align to TRBD1. J gave up 4 bases and V 4 bases, and 8 bases lay outside the gene matches. This CDR3 region has 15 residues. Germline CDR1 and CDR2: SGHKS and YYEKEE (reference sequence). The CDR3 loop reads CASSLEGARGNTIYF. As DNA, the CDR3 is TGTGCCAGCAGCCTCGAGGGGGCCAGGGGAAACACCATATATTTT.